This TCR beta chain was identified during a study of T-cell memory formation after mild COVID-19 (dated by TCRdb to about 2021). In terms of the full investigation: Most TCR sequence clusters were specific to one of the two donors. In a couple of donors, T-cell clones that expanded and contracted after mild COVID-19 were tracked by sequencing TCRalpha and TCRbeta repertoires over time. Two young, previously healthy adult volunteers, one female and one male, were included in the cohort.

PBMCs were isolated by Ficoll-Paque density gradient centrifugation. This clonotype showed up just a few times. There is no known antigen for this receptor. No per-base quality is available; no much larger clone lies one base away. Instrument on record: Illumina NovaSeq 6000. TCRalpha and TCRbeta cDNA libraries were built by 5'RACE with constant-segment primers, adding sample barcodes and unique molecular identifiers. RNA was extracted from every sample with Trizol reagent. Amplification of the libraries took two PCR steps, and the second step added a second sample barcode plus Illumina TruSeq adapters. Sequencing of the libraries was done on an Illumina NovaSeq, producing 2 x 150 bp paired-end reads. The authors' pipeline ran thus. Demultiplexing of reads and collapsing into UMI-guided consensus sequences were performed with migec v1.2.7. With mixcr v2.1.11, UMI consensuses were aligned to TRA and TRB V and J templates and assembled into clonotypes. Clonotypes were classified as expanded or contracted when called significant by both edgeR and NoisET, with noise models trained on biological replicates. For edgeR calls, the thresholds were a false discovery rate-adjusted p below 0.01 and a log2 fold-change of 1. As an exploratory analysis of dynamics, max-normalized trajectories of the 1000 most abundant clonotypes were examined with PCA combined with hierarchical clustering. The CD4 or CD8 phenotype of responding clones was assigned using the separately sequenced CD4+ and CD8+ repertoires. The raw public data were reprocessed by TCRdb itself: fastp quality trimming at Q25, MiXCR clonotype calling, in-frame beta chains only. Records with the same CDR3 protein are collapsed into one entry carrying the most frequent genes and DNA. TCRdb's processing, not the authors' own work, is the source of the V and J calls. The sample profile shows about 400,000 distinct CDR3 sequences; roughly a quarter of them were found once. Together, the top ten hold about 10% of the sample.

Results and caveats for the whole study, not just this receptor: From day 15 to 85, contracting clones showed balanced CD4/CD8 phenotypes, whereas a second wave of clones that expanded from day 15 to 37 leaned towards CD4+. Some responding clones were detected in pre-infection memory, suggesting pre-existing cross-reactive memory T cells joined the SARS-CoV-2 response. Contracting CD4+ clones appeared mostly in the CM and EM memory subsets, whereas CD8+ clones were enriched in EMRA. Only a couple of mild cases were covered in the study, and larger cohorts including severe cases with pre-infection samples were considered necessary. SARS-CoV-2 specificity of the second-wave clones peaking on day 37 was not confirmed.

The sequence derives from an adult woman who had mild COVID-19 (a few samples of this study predate the infection). The sample titles of this study are shuffled in the database, so cell type and time point are left out; the donor was told from shared clones. The sequenced sample was PBMCs or a T cell subset sorted from them (not recorded which).

The encoded CDR3 is CASSRGQGGSGEAFF. The DNA sequence reads TGCGCCAGCAGCAGGGGACAGGGGGGGTCGGGTGAAGCTTTCTTT. The rearranged chain carries TRBV5-1 and TRBJ1-1; TRBD1 fits 11 bases in the junction. Inclusive of the bounding cysteine and phenylalanine, the CDR3 is 15 residues long. The only DNA kept is the CDR3, 45 bases in frame from the first base. Via the germline V gene, CDR1 is SGHRS and CDR2 YFSETQ. At the junction V is shortened by 4 bases and J by 7 bases; bases outside the gene matches: 9.